This T cell receptor beta chain was recovered during a study of blood T cell repertoires in COVID-19 (dated by TCRdb to the early 2020s). Study-level background: Samples from collaborators originated in the United States, Italy and Spain and spanned both the acute and convalescent phases of COVID-19. Samples were obtained from the ongoing ImmuneRACE study (first 160 participants) and from about 1,300 subjects provided by 6 global collaborators. The prospective study material was composed of cDNA or gDNA derived from T cells, B-cell-depleted T cells, or PBMCs. Where HLA class I and class II types were available, the types were taken from metadata supplied by the sample provider, not from assay-based typing. Subjects who had been exposed to COVID-19, were actively infected with it, or had recovered from it provided the deeply sampled blood TCRbeta repertoires that made up the dataset. A de-identified subject ID, COVID-19 status, age in years and sex were almost always included in the sample metadata. A freely available public database, intended as a resource for researchers studying the immune response to SARS-CoV-2, is where the repertoires were released. What the work shows at the level of the full study, not this receptor alone: The quantity of clinical and demographic metadata differed by source and by participant and was supplied without curation.

Note on this clone: This receptor's antigen is unknown. No quality values exist for individual bases; no much larger clone is one base distant.

TCRbeta CDR3 regions were amplified from genomic DNA by means of the immunoSEQ Assay, a bias-controlled multiplex PCR. As for the original processing: The number of nucleated cells in each sample was estimated by amplification of reference gene primers within the assay. To quantify the absolute abundance of each unique TCRbeta CDR3 rearrangement, sequence reads were collapsed and filtered. For each sample, productive Simpson clonality was calculated by taking the square root of Simpson's diversity index across productive rearrangements. TCRdb re-hosts the immuneACCESS table, in-frame sequences only. Its copies lack some clones; in the studies checked, an unresolved V gene accounts for under half of them, and the cause for the rest is not known. That table is the source of V, J and clone size, and D and trimming were worked out from the DNA. This sample lists 30,000 to 45,000 clones; approximately 90% were detected once. The ten top clones hold roughly 7.1% of the sample.

Each collaborating institution followed its own protocols to collect whole blood in K2EDTA tubes. Collaborator samples were shipped for TCRbeta analysis as frozen whole blood, isolated PBMCs, or DNA extracted from either sample type. V loses 2 bases of germline sequence and J loses 4 bases, and the interval between the two ends is 16 bases. The CDR3 spans 16 residues, from the cysteine through the phenylalanine. Left in the record is the CDR3 DNA by itself, 48 bases read in frame from the first base. Based on the germline V gene, the CDR1 and CDR2 sequences are MNHEY and SVGEGT. The chain uses TRBV6-2 or TRBV6-3 and TRBJ2-3; the D gene is possibly TRBD2, with 6 bases matching. The TCR sequence derives from a human donor in a cohort sampled during active COVID-19. Specimen: peripheral blood. The DNA sequence is given as TGTGCCAGCAGTTACGCCCCCCCGGGAGAGGCAGATACGCAGTATTTT. It specifies CASSYAPPGEADTQYF.